A single sample gave rise to the 8 T cell receptor beta chains below, sequenced in a study of blood T cell repertoires in COVID-19. Sequencing used immunoSEQ multiplex PCR; TCRdb keeps in-frame clones, though not all of them. This sample has hundreds of thousands of clones, with about nine tenths found just once. Sequences were obtained from PBMCs or T cells enriched from blood (not recorded which). Receptors were obtained from a woman aged 25 to 39 who had recovered from COVID-19.

The chain recombines TRBV4-1 with TRBJ1-3, with a possible D match to TRBD1 (6 bases). The CDR3 sequence is 17 residues long. Germline values: CDR1 MGHRA, CDR2 YSYEKL. Trimming stripped 3 bases from V and 7 bases from J, with 22 bases between. CDR3 DNA sequence: TGCGCCAGCAGCCATGTACCCTCGGGCAGGGGTGGCAACACCATATATTTT. Residues: CASSHVPSGRGGNTIYF.

The V call is TRBV7-2, the J call TRBJ2-1, with a tentative D call TRBD2 (6 bases). Trimming left V 0 bases short and J 5 bases short, with 20 bases between. This CDR3 contains 18 residues. The V gene's germline CDR1 is SGHTA and CDR2 FQGNSA. The CDR3 loop reads CASSLAKAVAVENNEQFF. Written as DNA, the CDR3 is TGTGCCAGCAGCTTAGCAAAGGCGGTAGCGGTCGAGAACAATGAGCAGTTCTTC.

This chain uses TRBV5-5 with TRBJ2-1, with 7 bases identical to TRBD2. The CDR3 extends over 15 amino acids. V was clipped by 3 bases and J by 4 bases; unmatched bases: 7. Germline V lookup: CDR1 SGHKS, CDR2 YYEKEE (reference sequence). CDR3 sequence (DNA): TGTGCCAGCAGCTCCCTAGCGGCCATATACAATGAGCAGTTCTTC. It encodes CASSSLAAIYNEQFF.

This chain uses TRBV7-8 with TRBJ2-2; 10 bases agree with TRBD2. Trimming took 4 bases from V and 4 from J; bases not matched to a gene: 3. This CDR3 has 15 amino acids. Per germline, CDR1 SGHVS and CDR2 FQNEAQ. DNA of the CDR3: TGTGCCAGCAGCTCAAGGACTAGCGGCACCGGGGAGCTGTTTTTT. The encoded protein is CASSSRTSGTGELFF. The full variable domain, its missing parts supplied by reference TRBV7-8 and TRBJ2-2, is GAGVSQSPRYKVAKRGQDVALRCDPISGHVSLFWYQQALGQGPEFLTYFQNEAQLDKSGLPSDRFFAERPEGSVSTLKIQRTQQEDSAVYLCASSSRTSGTGELFFGEGSRLTVL.

The rearrangement links TRBV29-1 to TRBJ1-1; perhaps TRBD1 as D (6 bases). This CDR3 is 13 amino acids long. CDR1 is SQVTM, CDR2 ANQGSEA, per germline. V lost 6 bases and J lost 6, with 17 bases in between. Here the CDR3 reads CSVKRGLIPEAFF. Written as DNA, the CDR3 is TGCAGCGTAAAAAGGGGGTTGATCCCTGAAGCTTTCTTT.

This sequence joins TRBV7-9 and TRBJ1-1, with unresolved D. The CDR3 is 12 amino acids. The V gene's germline CDR1 is SEHNR and CDR2 FQNEAQ (reference sequence). V lost 6 bases to trimming and J lost 0 bases, with 5 bases between them. CDR3 loop: CASSIMNTEAFF. The CDR3 DNA follows: TGTGCCAGCAGTATAATGAACACTGAAGCTTTCTTT.

The chain has TRBV7-9 and TRBJ2-1; 8 positions match TRBD1. The V segment lost 5 bases and the J segment 4 bases; nucleotides outside the gene matches: 4. This CDR3 contains 14 residues. Germline CDR1 reads SEHNR; CDR2 reads FQNEAQ (reference sequence). CDR3 protein: CASSPRTGYNEQFF. The CDR3 bases are TGTGCCAGCAGCCCCCGGACAGGGTACAATGAGCAGTTCTTC.

The chain is built from TRBV19 and TRBJ2-1, with D possibly matching TRBD2 (5 bases). The CDR3 is 14 residues long. Germline V gene data show CDR1 as LNHDA and CDR2 as SQIVND (reference sequence). Deletions cut 4 bases from V and 8 bases from J, with 15 bases between. CDR3: CASSTRGTGYEQFF. The CDR3 DNA reads TGTGCCAGTAGTACCCGGGGTACCGGATATGAGCAGTTCTTC.